This T cell receptor beta chain emerged from a study of blood T cell repertoires in COVID-19. Turning to the study itself: Sample material is recorded as cDNA or gDNA derived from T cells, B-cell-depleted T cells, or PBMCs.

Per the original methods: The assay estimated nucleated cells by amplifying reference gene primers. Generated by immunoSEQ multiplex PCR, the TCRdb table keeps only in-frame clones and is missing some. V and J calls and clone size are given by that table; D and trimming were obtained from the DNA. The sample lists about 190,000 clones, under 80% occurring once. Per the germline V gene, CDR1 is MNHNY and CDR2 is SVGAGI (reference sequence). Trimming removed 3 bases from V and 6 bases from J, with 6 bases in between. The CDR3 covers 12 residues. The chain combines TRBV6-6 with TRBJ2-1; D gene unclear. This TCR was sampled from a man over 45 who had recovered from COVID-19. The sample comprised peripheral blood. The CDR3 reads CASSYLANEQFF. CDR3 DNA sequence: TGTGCCAGCAGTTATTTGGCCAATGAGCAGTTCTTC.